These 29 T cell receptor beta chains were all obtained from the same sample, sequenced in a study of blood T cells in healthy people across ages (dated by TCRdb to the mid-2010s). To prepare the library, 5' RACE was applied. The sequencing machine was an Illumina HiSeq 2500. The second PCR ran for roughly 6 to 11 cycles and used a J-beta primer mix along with a sample-barcoded 5' primer. TCRdb applied fastp at Q25 and MiXCR to the public reads, then kept only in-frame beta chains. Each record represents a unique CDR3 protein, reported with the most common genes and DNA among its rows. Here the sample has over a million distinct CDR3 sequences; around 45% occur a single time. Approximately 20% of the sample rests with the top ten. The sample was blood. All receptors derive from a woman aged 60-75 years in good health.

This clonotype was observed a few times. The rearrangement uses TRBV5-1 and TRBJ2-7; no reliable D call. With 6 bases removed from V and 2 bases from J, the gap between germline ends came to 12 bases. CDR3 length: 13 amino acids. CDR1 SGHRS and CDR2 YFSETQ come from the germline V gene. The CDR3, as DNA: TGCGCCAGCACCCTCGGACCCGCCTACGAGCAGTACTTC. Translated: CASTLGPAYEQYF.

V is TRBV20-1 and J is TRBJ2-5, with D perhaps TRBD2 (6 bases). The length of the CDR3 is 14 residues. The germline V gene has CDR1 DFQATT and CDR2 SNEGSKA (reference sequence). V lost 3 bases and J lost 11, with 22 bases in between. The CDR3 sequence: CSASPRDRSNEQYF. The DNA of the CDR3 is TGCAGTGCTAGTCCGCGGGACCGTTCCAATGAGCAGTACTTC.

V usage is TRBV20-1 and J usage is TRBJ1-2; 7 bases are shared with TRBD1. Germline values: CDR1 DFQATT, CDR2 SNEGSKA (reference sequence). V was clipped by 3 bases and J by 13 bases; unmatched bases: 8. The CDR3 extends over 11 amino acids. CDR3 loop: CSARGTALLTF. In nucleotides, the CDR3 is TGCAGTGCTAGGGGGACAGCCCTCCTCACCTTC.

This clonotype was counted only a few times. The V and J genes are TRBV5-6 and TRBJ2-4; D is undetermined. V lost 0 bases, J lost 0 bases, and 10 bases lay in between. The CDR3 consists of 16 residues. CDR1 is SGHDT, CDR2 YYEEEE, per germline. The CDR3 coding sequence is TGTGCCAGCAGCTTGGGTTCGAGAGTAGCCAAAAACATTCAGTACTTC. This gives the protein CASSLGSRVAKNIQYF.

Many counts were recorded for this clonotype. The chain uses TRBV12-3 or TRBV12-4 and TRBJ2-7; 7 bases map to TRBD2. The CDR3 has 15 residues. After removal of 3 bases from V and 0 bases from J, the junction contained 5 bases not matched to a gene. The CDR3 protein is CASSFAGVSSYEQYF. The CDR3 DNA is TGTGCCAGCAGTTTTGCGGGGGTGAGCTCCTACGAGCAGTACTTC.

This clonotype was seen more than once but under ten times. The chain employs TRBV20-1 and TRBJ2-3; a possible D gene is TRBD1 (6 bases). This CDR3 is 11 amino acids long. Looked up from germline, CDR1 is DFQATT and CDR2 is SNEGSKA (reference sequence). V was trimmed by 7 bases and J by 9 bases, leaving 14 bases between them. The CDR3 protein is CSVKVGTTQYF. The CDR3 coding sequence is TGCAGTGTTAAGGTCGGGACAACGCAGTATTTT.

The CDR3: CASSQGGGLAGSYEQYF. For the CDR3, the DNA is TGTGCCAGCAGCCAAGGAGGGGGACTAGCGGGGTCCTACGAGCAGTACTTC. The chain employs TRBV3-1 and TRBJ2-7; 13 bases agree with TRBD2. V dropped 1 base and J dropped 1; count of bases not matched to a gene: 4. CDR1 is LGHDT, CDR2 YNNKEL, per germline (reference sequence). The CDR3 length is 17 residues.

The V call is TRBV7-8, the J call TRBJ2-1; D uncertain. CDR3 length equals 15 residues. V lost 5 bases, J lost 5 bases, and 16 bases lay in between. Germline values: CDR1 SGHVS, CDR2 FQNEAQ. CDR3 DNA sequence: TGTGCCAGCAGCCCCACTCGGAGTGAGAACAATGAGCAGTTCTTC. Protein: CASSPTRSENNEQFF. Combining the CDR3 with reference TRBV7-8 and TRBJ2-1 gives the whole variable domain GAGVSQSPRYKVAKRGQDVALRCDPISGHVSLFWYQQALGQGPEFLTYFQNEAQLDKSGLPSDRFFAERPEGSVSTLKIQRTQQEDSAVYLCASSPTRSENNEQFFGPGTRLTVL.

The chain uses TRBV9 and TRBJ2-5; 9 positions agree with TRBD2. The ends lost 3 bases at V and 7 bases at J; junction bases unmatched: 10. Germline V gene sequence: CDR1 SGDLS, CDR2 YYNGEE. CDR3 length: 15 amino acids. In nucleotides, the CDR3 is TGTGCCAGCAGCGCTCATGTAGCGGGAGTAGGGACCCAGTACTTC. Translation gives CASSAHVAGVGTQYF.

Turning to this clonotype: A junction end diverges from the germline sequence, so it may reflect a read error. This chain links TRBV5-4 with TRBJ2-7, with D perhaps TRBD1 or TRBD2 (5 bases each). The germline V gene has CDR1 SGHNT and CDR2 YYREEE (reference sequence). There are 14 residues in the CDR3. The CDR3 here is CVSSLGTGSYEQYF. The CDR3 DNA is TGTGTCAGCAGCTTGGGGACGGGCTCCTACGAGCAGTACTTC. Variable domain in full (rest from reference TRBV5-4 and TRBJ2-7): ETGVTQSPTHLIKTRGQQVTLRCSSQSGHNTVSWYQQALGQGPQFIFQYYREEENGRGNFPPRFSGLQFPNYSSELNVNALELDDSALYLCVSSLGTGSYEQYFGPGTRLTVT.

The chain has TRBV5-1 and TRBJ2-7, with D tentatively TRBD2 (6 bases). CDR3 length: 16 amino acids. Trimming took 3 bases from V and 2 from J, leaving 18 bases between them. Germline V gene data show CDR1 as SGHRS and CDR2 as YFSETQ. The CDR3 DNA follows: TGCGCCAGCAGCTCCCCTAGCGAAGAGGGCCCCTACGAGCAGTACTTC. Protein sequence: CASSSPSEEGPYEQYF.

The chain carries TRBV9 and TRBJ2-3; 10 nucleotides align to TRBD2. Unmatched junction bases numbered 10, after V lost 0 bases and J lost 3 bases. The CDR3 has 18 amino acids. Germline V gives CDR1 SGDLS, CDR2 YYNGEE. The CDR3 DNA sequence: TGTGCCAGCAGCGTAGGTCCTAGCGGGGGAACGGGGACAGATACGCAGTATTTT. Translating it yields CASSVGPSGGTGTDTQYF. The variable domain in full, with the rest retrieved from reference TRBV9 and TRBJ2-3, is DSGVTQTPKHLITATGQRVTLRCSPRSGDLSVYWYQQSLDQGLQFLIQYYNGEERAKGNILERFSAQQFPDLHSELNLSSLELGDSALYFCASSVGPSGGTGTDTQYFGPGTRLTVL.

The V call is TRBV2, the J call TRBJ1-1; tentatively, D is TRBD1 (6 bases). This CDR3 has 15 amino acids. The V end lost 7 bases, the J end lost 0 bases, and 15 bases lay between the germline ends. Germline V gene lookup returns CDR1 SNHLY and CDR2 FYNNEI. CDR3 sequence (DNA): TGTGCCAGCACCCCGGACAGTTCCATGAACACTGAAGCTTTCTTT. Translating gives CASTPDSSMNTEAFF.

This chain uses TRBV7-9 with TRBJ2-7; no clear D gene. From germline, CDR1 is SEHNR and CDR2 FQNEAQ (reference sequence). The CDR3 loop spans 13 amino acids. Trimming took off 5 bases at V and 2 bases at J, with 10 bases between the two ends. The CDR3 sequence is CASSPLSPYEQYF. The DNA of the CDR3 is TGTGCCAGCAGCCCCCTTTCGCCCTACGAGCAGTACTTC.

V and J are TRBV7-2 and TRBJ2-3, with D perhaps TRBD2 (5 bases). The CDR3 is 15 amino acids. CDR1 and CDR2 (germline): SGHTA, FQGNSA. Trimming shortened V by 8 bases and J by 6 bases, and 21 bases separated the two germline ends. CDR3 residues: CASGSILRTFDTQYF. In DNA, the CDR3 is TGTGCCAGCGGATCAATACTACGGACTTTTGATACGCAGTATTTT.

V is TRBV28 and J is TRBJ2-1; D ambiguous. The length of the CDR3 is 13 residues. V lost 5 bases and J lost 8, with 13 bases in between. Germline CDR1 reads MDHEN; CDR2 reads SYDVKM. The CDR3 protein is CASSILLVDEQFF. The CDR3 region has the DNA TGTGCCAGCAGTATTCTGTTGGTGGATGAGCAGTTCTTC.

CDR3 region: CSVVGGGHYNEQYF. CDR3 nucleotides: TGCAGCGTTGTGGGGGGGGGGCACTACAATGAGCAGTACTTC. The V call is TRBV29-1, the J call TRBJ2-1; TRBD2 might be the D (7 bases). The DNA end lines up better with TRBJ2-7; the J call may be wrong. Looked up from germline, CDR1 is SQVTM and CDR2 is ANQGSEA. The CDR3 has 14 residues.

This clonotype was found a few times. The chain is built from TRBV6-1 and TRBJ1-3; no definite D call. There are 13 residues in the CDR3. V lost 7 bases to trimming and J lost 4 bases, with 11 bases between them. CDR1 is MNHNS, CDR2 SASEGT, per germline. As DNA, the CDR3 is TGTGCCAGCACCCCGACTCCCGGAAACACCATATATTTT. It is translated as CASTPTPGNTIYF.

This clonotype came up a few times. The chain employs TRBV29-1 and TRBJ1-5; unclear D gene. The germline V gene has CDR1 SQVTM and CDR2 ANQGSEA. V was trimmed by 4 bases and J by 6 bases, leaving 16 bases between them. The CDR3 runs 14 residues. CDR3 in DNA: TGCAGCGTTGTGTGCGGGGTGTGGTTTCAGCCCCAGCATTTT. This codes for CSVVCGVWFQPQHF.

This rearrangement joins TRBV20-1 to TRBJ1-2; D call uncertain. This CDR3 comprises 12 residues. V shed 6 bases and J shed 4 bases, with 12 bases lying between them. Germline V gives CDR1 DFQATT, CDR2 SNEGSKA (reference sequence). CDR3 protein: CSADPTFYGYTF. The CDR3 DNA follows: TGCAGTGCCGACCCGACTTTCTATGGCTACACCTTC.

This rearrangement joins TRBV6-5 to TRBJ2-4; 14 nucleotides align to TRBD2. The J call may not be correct, given that the DNA end is closer to TRBJ2-5. The CDR3 sequence is 17 residues long. CDR1 is MNHEY, CDR2 SVGAGI, per germline. CDR3 nucleotides: TGTGCCAGCAGTTGGGGACTAGCGGGAGCCTATCAAGAGACCCAGTACTTC. This sequence encodes CASSWGLAGAYQETQYF.

This rearrangement joins TRBV7-9 to TRBJ2-3; tentative D call: TRBD2 (6 bases). V lost 8 bases and J 0 bases, leaving 15 bases between the germline ends. Germline lookup yields CDR1 SEHNR and CDR2 FQNEAQ (reference sequence). The CDR3 runs to 15 residues. CDR3 amino acids: CASRGVSGSTDTQYF. The CDR3, as DNA: TGTGCCAGCCGGGGCGTTAGCGGTAGCACAGATACGCAGTATTTT. The whole variable domain, remainder taken from reference TRBV7-9 and TRBJ2-3, is DTGVSQNPRHKITKRGQNVTFRCDPISEHNRLYWYRQTLGQGPEFLTYFQNEAQLEKSRLLSDRFSAERPKGSFSTLEIQRTEQGDSAMYLCASRGVSGSTDTQYFGPGTRLTVL.

V is TRBV14 and J is TRBJ2-7, with D perhaps TRBD1 (6 bases). V lost 4 bases and J lost 6, with 31 bases in between. This CDR3 has 19 residues. Germline-derived CDR1 and CDR2 are SGHDN and FVKESK. The CDR3 DNA follows: TGTGCCAGCAGCCCCAACCCCTACTCGGGCAGGGGTAATTTCGCCGAGCAGTACTTC. It encodes CASSPNPYSGRGNFAEQYF.

This clonotype appeared a few times. The V call is TRBV28, the J call TRBJ2-5, with D hard to call. The CDR3 contains 12 residues. Germline lookup yields CDR1 MDHEN and CDR2 SYDVKM. The ends were cut back, 3 bases at V and 11 bases at J, with 13 bases in the middle. The CDR3 loop is CASSFWSDEQYF. The CDR3 DNA sequence: TGTGCCAGCAGTTTTTGGAGTGATGAGCAGTACTTC.

This CDR3 reads CASSKGQAYETQYF. The DNA for the CDR3 is TGTGCCAGCAGCAAAGGACAGGCCTACGAGACCCAGTACTTC. The J gene is TRBJ2-5, the V gene TRBV21-1; the table names TRBD1, a call not compared with the DNA. TRBV21-1 is a pseudogene locus. The CDR3 contains 14 residues.

Note on this clonotype: One end of the junction fails to match germline, which may point to a read error. This chain links TRBV10-3 with TRBJ2-7, with 11 bases matching TRBD2. CDR1 is ENHRY, CDR2 SYGVKD, per germline. The length of the CDR3 is 14 residues. Here the CDR3 reads CAVRIAGGTHEQYF. CDR3 DNA sequence: TGTGCCGTCAGGATAGCGGGAGGGACCCACGAGCAGTACTTC.

The V call is TRBV4-1, the J call TRBJ2-7; no clear D gene. The CDR3 totals 14 residues. Trimming shortened V by 1 base and J by 0 bases, and 7 bases separated the two germline ends. From germline, CDR1 is MGHRA and CDR2 YSYEKL. CDR3 amino acids: CASSQVGDSYEQYF. The DNA of the CDR3 is TGCGCCAGCAGCCAAGTAGGAGACTCCTACGAGCAGTACTTC.

The chain uses TRBV7-2 and TRBJ2-1; 12 bases are a match to TRBD2. After removal of 5 bases from V and 6 bases from J, the junction contained 8 bases not matched to a gene. CDR1 and CDR2 from the germline V gene are SGHTA and FQGNSA. The CDR3 spans 16 residues. DNA for the CDR3: TGTGCCAGCAGCCCCGTAACTAGCGGGAGGCTCAATGAGCAGTTCTTC. Residues: CASSPVTSGRLNEQFF.

The chain carries TRBV20-1 and TRBJ2-2; the D is unclear. The CDR3 has 15 residues. The germline V gene encodes CDR1 DFQATT and CDR2 SNEGSKA (reference sequence). The germline V and J ends were trimmed by 0 bases and 3 bases, with 11 bases remaining between them. The CDR3 region is CSARDQLSHTGELFF. The DNA of the CDR3 is TGCAGTGCTAGAGACCAGCTATCGCACACCGGGGAGCTGTTTTTT.